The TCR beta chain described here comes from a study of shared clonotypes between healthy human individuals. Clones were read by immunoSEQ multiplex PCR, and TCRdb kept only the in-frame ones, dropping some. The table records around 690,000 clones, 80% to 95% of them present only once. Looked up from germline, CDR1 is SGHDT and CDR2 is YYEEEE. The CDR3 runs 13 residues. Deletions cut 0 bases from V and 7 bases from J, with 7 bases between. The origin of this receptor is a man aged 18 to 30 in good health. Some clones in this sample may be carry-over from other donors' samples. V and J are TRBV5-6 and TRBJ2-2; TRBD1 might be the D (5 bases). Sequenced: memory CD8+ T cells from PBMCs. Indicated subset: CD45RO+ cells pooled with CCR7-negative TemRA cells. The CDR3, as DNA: TGTGCCAGCAGCTTGGCAGGGAACGGGGAGCTGTTTTTT. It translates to CASSLAGNGELFF.